The 9 T cell receptor beta chains below come from one sample, sequenced in a study of blood T cell repertoires in COVID-19. Measured with immunoSEQ multiplex PCR; TCRdb has only the in-frame clones, and not every one. Of under 250,000 clones detected, almost 85% appear once; the ten largest clones hold about 8.2%. The sequenced sample consisted of PBMCs or T cells enriched from blood (not recorded which). The receptors here all came from a woman in her 50s with acute COVID-19.

The chain carries TRBV18 and TRBJ1-2; 8 bases are a match to TRBD1. The germline V gene has CDR1 KGHSH and CDR2 LQKENI. V dropped 5 bases and J dropped 4; count of bases not matched to a gene: 12. The CDR3 runs 16 residues. The CDR3 spells CASSAGQGALIYGYTF. As DNA, the CDR3 is TGTGCCAGCTCAGCCGGGCAGGGGGCCCTGATCTATGGCTACACCTTC.

This chain connects TRBV2 to TRBJ2-3, with 12 bases matching TRBD2. The junction had 19 bases not matched to a gene; V was cut back by 10 bases and J by 5 bases. Per the germline V gene, CDR1 is SNHLY and CDR2 is FYNNEI. The CDR3 extends over 18 amino acids. CDR3 amino acids: CAIRNPSGGASFLDTQYF. The CDR3 bases are TGTGCCATACGAAACCCTAGCGGGGGGGCCTCATTTTTAGATACGCAGTATTTT.

The rearrangement joins TRBV6-2 or TRBV6-3 to TRBJ2-7; TRBD2 matches at 13 bases. CDR3 length: 19 amino acids. The ends lost 5 bases at V and 3 bases at J; junction bases unmatched: 16. The V gene's germline CDR1 is MNHEY and CDR2 SVGEGT. CDR3 sequence: CASSTNTGLAGESYYEQYF. DNA of the CDR3: TGTGCCAGCAGTACCAACACCGGACTAGCGGGGGAGTCGTACTACGAGCAGTACTTC.

The rearrangement joins TRBV5-8 to TRBJ2-7; D is unresolved. Germline CDR1 SGHTS, CDR2 YDEGEE. CDR3 length equals 11 residues. V gave up 5 bases and J gave up 3 bases, with 6 bases separating them. The DNA of the CDR3 is TGTGCCAGCAGTTCGTTCTACGAGCAGTACTTC. Translation: CASSSFYEQYF.

The CDR3 spells CASSRTSGTSGGSSYEQYF. For the CDR3, the DNA is TGCGCCAGCAGCCGAACGTCCGGGACTAGCGGGGGGAGCTCCTACGAGCAGTACTTC. This chain links TRBV4-3 with TRBJ2-7; TRBD2 matches 15 bases. The germline gives CDR1 LGHNA, CDR2 YSLEER. This CDR3 comprises 19 residues. The junction had 10 bases not matched to a gene; V was cut back by 4 bases and J by 0 bases.

This clone was found once. The chain has TRBV30 and TRBJ2-7; 7 nucleotides agree with TRBD1. The length of the CDR3 is 12 residues. V dropped 2 bases and J dropped 2; count of bases not matched to a gene: 0. Germline V CDR1 and CDR2: GTSNPN, SVGIG (reference sequence). The CDR3 here is CAWSQGAYEQYF. In nucleotides, the CDR3 is TGTGCCTGGAGTCAGGGGGCCTACGAGCAGTACTTC.

The CDR3 DNA is TGTGCCATCAGTGAGCTCAGGGACTCTGGAAACACCATATATTTT. It translates to CAISELRDSGNTIYF. This rearrangement joins TRBV10-3 to TRBJ1-3; D possibly corresponds to TRBD1 (5 bases). There are 15 residues in the CDR3. Trimming removed 2 bases from V and 0 bases from J, with 8 bases in between. Germline loops: CDR1 ENHRY, CDR2 SYGVKD.

The rearrangement links TRBV30 to TRBJ2-5; 8 bases fit TRBD1. V dropped 2 bases and J dropped 2; count of bases not matched to a gene: 7. Germline-derived CDR1 and CDR2 are GTSNPN and SVGIG (reference sequence). This CDR3 is 15 amino acids long. The chain's CDR3 is CAWSFRTGLQETQYF. CDR3 DNA sequence: TGTGCCTGGAGTTTCCGGACAGGGCTACAAGAGACCCAGTACTTC.

This chain uses TRBV7-2 with TRBJ2-7; D gene unclear. V was trimmed by 5 bases and J by 2 bases, leaving 10 bases between them. Germline loops: CDR1 SGHTA, CDR2 FQGNSA. The CDR3 extends over 13 amino acids. CDR3 nucleotides: TGTGCCAGCAGCCCATCGCAGGCCTACGAGCAGTACTTC. Its translation is CASSPSQAYEQYF.